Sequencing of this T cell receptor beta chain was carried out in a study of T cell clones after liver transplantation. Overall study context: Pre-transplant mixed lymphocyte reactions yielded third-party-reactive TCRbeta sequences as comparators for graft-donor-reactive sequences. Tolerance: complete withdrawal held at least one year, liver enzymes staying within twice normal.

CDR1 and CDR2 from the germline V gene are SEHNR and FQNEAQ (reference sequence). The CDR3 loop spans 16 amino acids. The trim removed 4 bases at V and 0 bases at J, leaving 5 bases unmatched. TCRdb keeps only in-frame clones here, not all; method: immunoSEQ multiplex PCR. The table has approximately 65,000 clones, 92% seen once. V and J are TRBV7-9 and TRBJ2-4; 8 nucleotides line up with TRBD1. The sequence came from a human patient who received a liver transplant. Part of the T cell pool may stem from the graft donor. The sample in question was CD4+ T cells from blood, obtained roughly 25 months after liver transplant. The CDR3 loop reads CASSSQGARAKNIQYF. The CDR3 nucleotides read TGTGCCAGCAGCTCCCAGGGGGCGCGAGCCAAAAACATTCAGTACTTC. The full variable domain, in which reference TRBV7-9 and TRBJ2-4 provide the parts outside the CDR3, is DTGVSQNPRHKITKRGQNVTFRCDPISEHNRLYWYRQTLGQGPEFLTYFQNEAQLEKSRLLSDRFSAERPKGSFSTLEIQRTEQGDSAMYLCASSSQGARAKNIQYFGAGTRLSVL.